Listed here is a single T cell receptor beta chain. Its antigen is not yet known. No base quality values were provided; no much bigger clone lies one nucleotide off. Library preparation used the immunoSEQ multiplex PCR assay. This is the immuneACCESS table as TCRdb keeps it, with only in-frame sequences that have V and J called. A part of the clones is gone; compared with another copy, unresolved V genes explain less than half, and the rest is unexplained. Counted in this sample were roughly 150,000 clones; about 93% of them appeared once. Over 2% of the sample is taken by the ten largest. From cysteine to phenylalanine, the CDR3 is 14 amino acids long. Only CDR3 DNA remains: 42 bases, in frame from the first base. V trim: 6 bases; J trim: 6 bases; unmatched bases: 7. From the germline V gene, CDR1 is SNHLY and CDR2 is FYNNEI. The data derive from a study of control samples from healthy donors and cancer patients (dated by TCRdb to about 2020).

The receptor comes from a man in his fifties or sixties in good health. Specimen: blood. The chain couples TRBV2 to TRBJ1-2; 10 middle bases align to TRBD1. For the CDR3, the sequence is CASSPGQGMDGYTF. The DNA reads TGTGCCAGCAGCCCGGGACAGGGGATGGATGGCTACACCTTC.